Listed below are T cell receptor beta chains from one sample, sequenced in a study of regulatory T cells in long-lasting Graves disease. TCRdb independently ran MiXCR on the multiplex PCR reads; one entry per CDR3 protein. The table records about 400,000 distinct CDR3 sequences, 15% to 20% of them present only once. The sample was also reused in another study, on T cells in Graves' hyperthyroidism and ophthalmopathy.

Specimen: peripheral blood mononuclear cells (PBMCs), collected at new diagnosis, from a patient treated with antithyroid drugs. All receptors derive from a woman between 18 and 29 years old with Graves disease. Both conserved end residues are part of each CDR3. The D gene is left open where the match is weak. Not all rows give a size; the values are once, few, many and, for expanded clones, a class.

D	V	size	J	DNA	CDR3
NA	TRBV28	NA	TRBJ2-6	TGTGCCAGCGGGACACCGATCTCTGGGGCCAACGTCCTGACTTTC	CASGTPISGANVLTF
NA	TRBV10-3	many	TRBJ1-2	TGTGCCATCAGTGGGTCAGCAGCTAACTATGGCTACACCTTC	CAISGSAANYGYTF
NA	TRBV4-1	few	TRBJ2-1	TGCGCCAGCAGCCAAGTGTACCGGGGGAAGGTGAGCAATGAGCAGTTCTTC	CASSQVYRGKVSNEQFF
NA	TRBV20-1	many	TRBJ2-2	TGCAGTGCTAGAGACAGGGACTTTGGCGGGGAGCTGTTTTTT	CSARDRDFGGELFF
NA	TRBV2	many	TRBJ1-1	TGTGCCAGCAGTGTTTGGCGGAACACTGAAGCTTTCTTT	CASSVWRNTEAFF
NA	TRBV7-2	many	TRBJ2-1	TGTGCCAGCAGCAGACATCTTACAGACAATGAGCAGTTCTTC	CASSRHLTDNEQFF
TRBD1	TRBV10-3	many	TRBJ1-1	TGTGCCATTTTCGCCAGGCAGACAGGGGTGACTGAAGCTTTCTTT	CAIFARQTGVTEAFF
NA	TRBV5-1	many	TRBJ2-5	TGTGCCAGCAGCTTGGGTCGCAACCAAGAGACCCAGTACTTC	CASSLGRNQETQYF
NA	TRBV28	many	TRBJ2-7	TGTGCCAGCAGCTCCCCCCCAGCCTCCTACGAGCAGTACTTC	CASSSPPASYEQYF
TRBD1	TRBV9	many	TRBJ1-1	TGTGCCAGCAGCGCGACAGGGGGTTTTTGGGATACTGAAGCTTTCTTT	CASSATGGFWDTEAFF
TRBD1	TRBV7-9	many	TRBJ1-2	TGTGCCAGCAGCTTCGACAGGGGGCATGGCTACACCTTC	CASSFDRGHGYTF
NA	TRBV6-1	many	TRBJ2-5	TGTGCCAGCAGTGTTCGGAGGCAAGAGACCCAGTACTTC	CASSVRRQETQYF
NA	TRBV7-9	many	TRBJ1-1	TGTGCCAGCAGGCCCGGGACCGACACCTCTGAAGCTTTCTTT	CASRPGTDTSEAFF
NA	TRBV18	many	TRBJ2-3	TGTGCCAGCTCACCAAGGGGGGCGAACACAGATACGCAGTATTTT	CASSPRGANTDTQYF
NA	TRBV2	many	TRBJ2-1	TGTGCCACCGCGGAATACAGGGGAGGCAATGAGCAGTTCTTC	CATAEYRGGNEQFF
NA	TRBV6-4	few	TRBJ1-5	TGTGCCAGCAGCGCGGGGGGCGAGGGCAATCAGCCCCAGCATTTT	CASSAGGEGNQPQHF
NA	TRBV19	NA	TRBJ2-2	TGTGCCAGTATGGGGGCAACGAAGAACACCGGGGAGCTGTTTTTT	CASMGATKNTGELFF
TRBD1	TRBV18	many	TRBJ2-1	TGTGCCAGCTCCGATACTACCGGGACAGTGATGCATGAGCAGTTCTTC	CASSDTTGTVMHEQFF
NA	TRBV5-5	few	TRBJ1-3	TGTGCCAGCAGCTTAGACAGAGACTCTGGAAACACCATATATTTT	CASSLDRDSGNTIYF
NA	TRBV5-5	many	TRBJ2-5	TGTGCCAGCAGCTACTACGGCGCGGGGACCCAGTACTTC	CASSYYGAGTQYF
TRBD1	TRBV5-1	many	TRBJ2-7	TGCGCCACCCCCGAGGACGGGACAGGGGCCCACGAGCAGTACTTC	CATPEDGTGAHEQYF
NA	TRBV20-1	many	TRBJ1-2	TGCAGTGCTCAGCTCCCCCTCAGGGCAAACTATGGCTACACCTTC	CSAQLPLRANYGYTF
NA	TRBV29-1	NA	TRBJ2-3	TGCACCATCGGGGGCACAGATACGCAGTATTTT	CTIGGTDTQYF
NA	TRBV10-3	many	TRBJ2-6	TGTGCCATCAGTCTAACAGGGAACTCTGGGGCCAACGTCCTGACTTTC	CAISLTGNSGANVLTF
TRBD1	TRBV20-1	NA	TRBJ2-3	TGCAGTGCTGACAGGGGGCCAGATACGCAGTATTTT	CSADRGPDTQYF
NA	TRBV9	few	TRBJ2-3	TGTGCCAGCAGCTACGACGCTAGTTATGGCACAGATACGCAGTATTTT	CASSYDASYGTDTQYF
NA	TRBV19	NA	TRBJ2-1	TGTGCCAGTAGTCCCCAGGCGGGGTACGCTGAGCAGTTCTTC	CASSPQAGYAEQFF
TRBD1	TRBV20-1	many	TRBJ2-5	TGCAGTGCTAGAAAAACAGGGGGCGGGGAGACCCAGTACTTC	CSARKTGGGETQYF
TRBD1	TRBV30	many	TRBJ2-7	TGTGCCTGGAATGTGGGCAGGGGGTCTGAGCAGTACTTC	CAWNVGRGSEQYF
NA	TRBV6-1	many	TRBJ1-4	TGTGCCAGCTCCGGGACAACCGAGGAAAAACTGTTTTTT	CASSGTTEEKLFF
TRBD1	TRBV30	few	TRBJ2-7	TGTGCCTGGAGTCACGCACCGGGACAGGTGGGCTACGAGCAGTACTTC	CAWSHAPGQVGYEQYF
TRBD2	TRBV20-1	few	TRBJ2-1	TGCAGTGCTAGAGATGCAGCGGGGGGGTGGTACAATGAGCAGTTCTTC	CSARDAAGGWYNEQFF
NA	TRBV27	many	TRBJ1-1	TGTGCCAGCAGTTACTCGGGGGGCACTGAAGCTTTCTTT	CASSYSGGTEAFF
NA	TRBV2	many	TRBJ1-1	TGTGCCACCAGGGGCGCCTTCGGTGAAGCTTTCTTT	CATRGAFGEAFF
TRBD1	TRBV6-2/TRBV6-3	many	TRBJ2-7	TGTGCCAGCACCGGGACAGGGGGCACCTCCTACGAGCAGTACTTC	CASTGTGGTSYEQYF
TRBD2	TRBV12-3/TRBV12-4	many	TRBJ2-7	TGTGCCAGCAGTCCTCCTCCCGGGACTAGCGCTACCTACGAGCAGTACTTC	CASSPPPGTSATYEQYF
NA	TRBV5-1	many	TRBJ2-1	TGCGCCAGCAGCGATTCTAGACCGAGGTGGGAGCAGTTCTTC	CASSDSRPRWEQFF
NA	TRBV18	many	TRBJ2-1	TGTGCCAGCTCACCCCTCGGGACTGGCTACAATGAGCAGTTCTTC	CASSPLGTGYNEQFF
TRBD1	TRBV30	NA	TRBJ1-1	TGTGCCTGGAGTAGGCGGGACAGGGGCATGAACACTGAAGCTTTCTTT	CAWSRRDRGMNTEAFF
NA	TRBV30	many	TRBJ2-5	TGTGCCTGGGGGAGGGAGACCCAGTACTTC	CAWGRETQYF
NA	TRBV7-8	many	TRBJ2-7	TGTGCCAGCAGCTTAGCGCTGGAAACCAGAAAATACGAGCAGTACTTC	CASSLALETRKYEQYF
NA	TRBV11-2	many	TRBJ2-1	TGTGCCAGCAGCTTTTCTAGTCAGGGAAATGAGCAGTTCTTC	CASSFSSQGNEQFF
NA	TRBV6-1	many	TRBJ2-6	TGTGCCAGCAGTGAAGCGGGGGTATCCCGAGGGACTGGGGCCAACGTCCTGACTTTC	CASSEAGVSRGTGANVLTF
TRBD1	TRBV28	many	TRBJ2-1	TGTGCCAGCAGCCGGGCCGGGACAGGGTCAAATGAGCAGTTCTTC	CASSRAGTGSNEQFF
NA	TRBV20-1	NA	TRBJ2-3	TGCAGTGCTAGAAGACTAGTGAATTCCCCAGATACGCAGTATTTT	CSARRLVNSPDTQYF
NA	TRBV5-4	many	TRBJ2-2	TGTGCCAGCAGCCCCCGTGGCGGCGGTGGTAACACCGGGGAGCTGTTTTTT	CASSPRGGGGNTGELFF
TRBD1	TRBV20-1	NA	TRBJ2-7	TGCAGTGCTCGGAACCCCGGGACAGGGACGGGTGAGCAGTACTTC	CSARNPGTGTGEQYF
TRBD2	TRBV28	many	TRBJ2-3	TGTGCCAGCCGGCGGGGGGCCCTCACAGATACGCAGTATTTT	CASRRGALTDTQYF